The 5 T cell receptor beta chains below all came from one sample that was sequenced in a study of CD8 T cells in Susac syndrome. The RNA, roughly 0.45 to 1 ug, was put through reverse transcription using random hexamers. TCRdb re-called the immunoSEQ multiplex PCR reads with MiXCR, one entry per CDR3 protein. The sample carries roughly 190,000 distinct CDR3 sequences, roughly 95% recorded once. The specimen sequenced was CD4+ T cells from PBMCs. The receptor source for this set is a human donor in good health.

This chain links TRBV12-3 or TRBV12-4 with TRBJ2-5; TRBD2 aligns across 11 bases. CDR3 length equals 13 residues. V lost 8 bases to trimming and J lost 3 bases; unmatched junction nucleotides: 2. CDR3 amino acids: CASGGLAEETQYF. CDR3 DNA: TGTGCCAGCGGGGGACTAGCGGAAGAGACCCAGTACTTC.

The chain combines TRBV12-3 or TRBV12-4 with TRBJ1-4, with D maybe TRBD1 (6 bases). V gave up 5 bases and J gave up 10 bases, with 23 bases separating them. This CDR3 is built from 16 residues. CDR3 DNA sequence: TGTGCCAGCAGTCCAGACCACAGGGCCGGCGGTGGAAAACTGTTTTTT. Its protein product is CASSPDHRAGGGKLFF.

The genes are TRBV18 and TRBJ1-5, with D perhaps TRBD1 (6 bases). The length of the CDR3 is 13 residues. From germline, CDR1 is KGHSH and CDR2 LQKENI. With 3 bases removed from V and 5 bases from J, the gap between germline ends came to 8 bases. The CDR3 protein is CASSPGQHQPQHF. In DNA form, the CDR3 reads TGTGCCAGCTCACCCGGACAGCATCAGCCCCAGCATTTT. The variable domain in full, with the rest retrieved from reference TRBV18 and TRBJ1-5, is NAGVMQNPRHLVRRRGQEARLRCSPMKGHSHVYWYRQLPEEGLKFMVYLQKENIIDESGMPKERFSAEFPKEGPSILRIQQVVRGDSAAYFCASSPGQHQPQHFGDGTRLSIL.

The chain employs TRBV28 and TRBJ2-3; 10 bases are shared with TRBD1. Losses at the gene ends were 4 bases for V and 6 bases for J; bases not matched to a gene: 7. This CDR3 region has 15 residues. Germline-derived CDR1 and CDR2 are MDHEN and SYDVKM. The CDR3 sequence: CASSSRDRGVDTQYF. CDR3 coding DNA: TGTGCCAGCAGTTCAAGGGACAGGGGTGTGGATACGCAGTATTTT.

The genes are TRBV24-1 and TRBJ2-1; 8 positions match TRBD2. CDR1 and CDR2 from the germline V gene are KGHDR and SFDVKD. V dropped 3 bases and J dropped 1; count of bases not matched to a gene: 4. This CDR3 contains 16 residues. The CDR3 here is CATSDLAGGSYNEQFF. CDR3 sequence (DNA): TGTGCCACCAGTGATCTAGCGGGTGGGTCCTACAATGAGCAGTTCTTC.